This T cell receptor (beta chain) was documented in a study of tumor-infiltrating lymphocytes in primary liver carcinoma (dated by TCRdb to 2016 to 2017). Regarding the study in general: Between November 2015 and early 2016, a few patients in China with histopathologically diagnosed primary liver carcinoma had their tumors surgically resected. Hepatocellular carcinoma (four) or combined HCC and intrahepatic cholangiocarcinoma (one) was present in the five patients, who were three men and two women aged 30 to 69 years. The five patients had tumors staged T1-T3 N0M0, with maximum diameters ranging from about 4.2 to 11 cm. Each sample produced roughly 3.5 to 8 million productive TCRbeta reads, and read depth showed no significant difference between tissue types. Across five regions of each liver tumor, along with adjacent normal tissue and blood, the study brought together TCRbeta repertoire sequencing, expression microarrays and whole-exome sequencing. TCRbeta repertoire sequencing covered 35 specimens from 5 patients: approximately 25 tumor regions, 5 adjacent noncancerous liver tissues and 5 peripheral blood samples. Repertoires from technical replicates were highly reproducible, with mean shared-clone rates approximately 0.88 and correlation coefficients above 0.95. Overall study outcomes, separate from this receptor: Pairs of tumor regions showed greater repertoire overlap (mean around 35%) than tumor-adjacent pairs (approximately 17%) or tumor-blood pairs (approximately 15%), which is consistent with antigen-driven expansion. The top 250 clones accounted for a significantly greater share of the repertoire in tumors than in blood (p = 0.039). Since the samples were bulk and unsorted, there was no way to compare CD4+ and CD8+ T cell repertoires. Because sequencing covered only the TCR beta chain and unpaired alpha chains were not captured, true repertoire diversity is likely underestimated. With just a handful of patients in the study, the authors point out that the findings should be validated in a larger study.

Notes on this clonotype: The antigen it binds to is not known. No base quality information exists; no much larger clone differs at one position.

Sequences SQVTM (CDR1) and ANQGSEA (CDR2) are obtained from the germline V gene. V loses 6 bases of germline sequence and J loses 1 base, and the interval between the two ends is 9 bases. The CDR3 measures 13 amino acids from cysteine to phenylalanine. The kept DNA is CDR3 alone, 39 bases in frame from the first base. TRIzol reagent was used to extract blood RNA from unsorted whole blood, while the DNeasy Blood & Tissue kit provided the germline DNA. At the time of sampling, the patients were treatment-naive and had chronic HBV infection. Before surgery, four milliliters of peripheral blood were drawn into K2EDTA tubes. Using a constant-region primer and ProtoScript II reverse transcriptase, TCRbeta-specific cDNA was reverse-transcribed from approximately 0.55 ug total RNA. Three nested multiplex PCR rounds, following a slightly modified ARM-PCR procedure, were used to build the TCRbeta libraries. Multiplex TRBV1-TRBV30 forward primers and a Cbeta reverse primer were used in the first two PCR rounds, each of which was run for around 9 cycles. Sample barcodes and Illumina adapters were added in a final 25-cycle PCR using Deep VentR polymerase. Before sequencing, amplicons of 200-500 bp were gel-purified using a QIAquick gel extraction kit. TCRbeta amplicons were sequenced on an Illumina HiSeq 2500 with 250-bp paired-end reads. On the study's bioinformatics: Trimmomatic v0.33 was used to quality-trim the reads, and FLASH v1.2.11 was used to merge paired reads so that full CDR3 sequences could be recovered. V, D and J germline segments were assigned to the rearranged TCRbeta sequences using MiGEC v1.2.1b. Clonotype statistics and Shannon-Wiener diversity indices were calculated with VDJtools v1.0.0. Except for diversity analysis, only each sample's 250 most abundant clonotypes were used in subsequent analyses to reduce sampling bias. TCRdb trimmed public reads at Q25 via fastp, called clones via MiXCR and kept in-frame beta chains. Each CDR3 protein appears once, grouped with its most common genes and DNA. The V and J calls were determined by TCRdb, not by the authors. This sample holds 320,000 or so distinct CDR3 sequences; approximately 60% were observed only once. The ten largest clones represent roughly 9% of the sample.

The sample consisted of peripheral blood. The sequence derives from a man aged 35-49 years with primary liver carcinoma and hepatitis B virus infection. Rearrangement joined TRBV29-1 to TRBJ2-2, and the D gene may be TRBD1, 5 bases matching. In nucleotides, the sequence is TGCAGCGTGGACATTGGGAACACCGGGGAGCTGTTTTTT. Its protein product is CSVDIGNTGELFF.